Presented here are 14 T cell receptor beta chains from one specimen sequenced in a study of shared clonotypes between healthy human individuals. The data were produced by immunoSEQ multiplex PCR, yet TCRdb's version contains in-frame clones alone and is incomplete. The sample holds approximately 2,200,000 clones; more than 85% are singletons and the top ten take under 2%. CD45RO-negative CD8 cells positively selected for CCR7 made up the naive population, which excluded terminally differentiated effector memory CD45RA+ cells. Source material: naive CD8+ T cells from PBMCs. The source of these receptors is a man aged 18-30 years in good health. Some clones in this sample may be carry-over from other donors' samples.

This clone was counted a single time. The CDR3 DNA sequence: TGTGCCAGCAGTGACACGGGACGCTCCTACGAGCAGTACTTC. Protein product: CASSDTGRSYEQYF. The chain links TRBV27 to TRBJ2-7; D may correspond to TRBD1 or TRBD2 (5 bases each). CDR3 length equals 14 residues. Germline CDR1 reads MNHEY; CDR2 reads SMNVEV (reference sequence). The V end lost 5 bases, the J end lost 0 bases, and 11 bases lay between the germline ends.

Details on this clone: Other DNA sequences of this sample code for an identical CDR3. The chain is built from TRBV6-5 and TRBJ1-1; D call uncertain. From germline, CDR1 is MNHEY and CDR2 SVGAGI. This CDR3 is built from 14 residues. V was trimmed by 1 base and J by 1 base, leaving 7 bases between them. CDR3 region: CASSYFRGNTEAFF. DNA of the CDR3: TGTGCCAGCAGTTACTTTCGGGGGAACACTGAAGCTTTCTTT.

The chain is built from TRBV6-6 and TRBJ1-2; D not resolved. The CDR3 is made up of 14 amino acids. With 6 bases removed from V and 1 base from J, the gap between germline ends came to 12 bases. Germline CDR1 is MNHNY and CDR2 is SVGAGI (reference sequence). The CDR3 DNA follows: TGTGCCAGCAGCCTTCCCCAGATTAACTATGGCTACACCTTC. Protein sequence: CASSLPQINYGYTF.

This chain connects TRBV7-9 to TRBJ2-3; D assignment may be TRBD1 or TRBD2 (5 bases each). CDR3 length: 16 residues. Between the trimmed V and J ends, which lost 2 bases and 4 bases, there was a span of 16 bases. The germline gives CDR1 SEHNR, CDR2 FQNEAQ (reference sequence). For the CDR3, the DNA is TGTGCCAGCAGCTTAACTACCGGGACCGGCCCAGATACGCAGTATTTT. Translated: CASSLTTGTGPDTQYF.

The chain is built from TRBV5-1 and TRBJ2-1, with 10 bases that match TRBD1. CDR1 SGHRS and CDR2 YFSETQ come from the germline V gene. Unmatched junction bases numbered 7, after V lost 4 bases and J lost 3 bases. The CDR3 loop spans 16 amino acids. CDR3 amino acids: CASSRPGTGDYNEQFF. CDR3 bases: TGCGCCAGCAGCCGGCCCGGGACAGGGGACTACAATGAGCAGTTCTTC.

This sequence joins TRBV28 and TRBJ2-7, with 12 bases lining up with TRBD2. Looked up from germline, CDR1 is MDHEN and CDR2 is SYDVKM. The junction had 12 bases not matched to a gene; V was cut back by 5 bases and J by 4 bases. This CDR3 spans 17 amino acids. CDR3 protein: CASSTIAGTSGYYEQYF. The CDR3 coding sequence is TGTGCCAGCAGTACCATCGCCGGGACTAGCGGGTATTACGAGCAGTACTTC.

The rearrangement links TRBV27 to TRBJ2-7; 10 bases line up with TRBD2. With V trimmed by 3 bases and J by 4 bases, 6 bases remained unmatched. This CDR3 is built from 15 residues. Germline-derived CDR1 and CDR2 are MNHEY and SMNVEV (reference sequence). Here the CDR3 DNA reads TGTGCCAGCAGTTTTCTAGCGGGAGATTGGTACGAGCAGTACTTC. Its translation: CASSFLAGDWYEQYF.

The chain recombines TRBV6-5 with TRBJ2-1, with 7 positions matching TRBD1. Looked up from germline, CDR1 is MNHEY and CDR2 is SVGAGI. Losses at the gene ends were 4 bases for V and 4 bases for J; bases not matched to a gene: 10. The CDR3 is 16 residues long. The CDR3 sequence: CASSLLPGTDYNEQFF. CDR3 nucleotide sequence: TGTGCCAGCAGTTTGCTTCCCGGGACAGATTACAATGAGCAGTTCTTC.

The chain couples TRBV27 to TRBJ2-3; the match to TRBD2 covers 7 bases. Germline V CDR1 and CDR2: MNHEY, SMNVEV (reference sequence). The junction had 7 bases not matched to a gene; V was cut back by 7 bases and J by 0 bases. The CDR3 runs to 15 residues. The CDR3 DNA sequence: TGTGCCAGCAACCTGGGAGCGGGAAGCACAGATACGCAGTATTTT. As protein: CASNLGAGSTDTQYF.

The chain links TRBV28 to TRBJ2-7, with D hard to call. Germline-derived CDR1 and CDR2 are MDHEN and SYDVKM. The CDR3 is 15 amino acids. Trimming removed 6 bases from V and 2 bases from J, with 17 bases in between. Written as DNA, the CDR3 is TGTGCCAGCAGCACCTTCCGGAGCCACCCCTACGAGCAGTACTTC. Its translation: CASSTFRSHPYEQYF.

CDR3 nucleotide sequence: TGTGCCAGCAGTGCCAGGGTGTTGGTTTCCGAGCAGTACTTC. It is translated as CASSARVLVSEQYF. This rearrangement joins TRBV27 to TRBJ2-7; D possibly corresponds to TRBD1 (5 bases). This CDR3 is 14 amino acids long. Germline V CDR1 and CDR2: MNHEY, SMNVEV (reference sequence). Trimming took off 5 bases at V and 6 bases at J, with 17 bases between the two ends.

The chain couples TRBV7-9 to TRBJ2-7, with D perhaps matching TRBD2 (6 bases). Trimming left V 5 bases short and J 7 bases short, with 24 bases between. The CDR3 loop spans 16 amino acids. CDR1 and CDR2 (germline): SEHNR, FQNEAQ (reference sequence). The CDR3 region is CASSAPTPAEGVEQYF. Here the CDR3 DNA reads TGTGCCAGCAGCGCCCCAACCCCAGCGGAGGGTGTGGAGCAGTACTTC.

The V call is TRBV7-9, the J call TRBJ2-5; 7 bases match TRBD2. The CDR3 spans 16 residues. Germline V gene data show CDR1 as SEHNR and CDR2 as FQNEAQ (reference sequence). V shed 5 bases, J shed 2 bases, and the junction held 11 bases outside the gene matches. The CDR3 protein is CASSKGPLAVQETQYF. CDR3 in DNA: TGTGCCAGCAGCAAAGGGCCCCTAGCGGTACAAGAGACCCAGTACTTC.

The CDR3: CATSRDRFGGVGTEAFF. The CDR3 nucleotides read TGTGCCACCAGCAGAGATCGGTTCGGTGGAGTGGGCACTGAAGCTTTCTTT. The chain combines TRBV15 with TRBJ1-1; no reliable D call. CDR1 and CDR2 from the germline V gene are LNHNV and YYDKDF (reference sequence). Trimming removed 0 bases at V and 4 bases at J, with 18 bases between. The CDR3 has 17 residues.